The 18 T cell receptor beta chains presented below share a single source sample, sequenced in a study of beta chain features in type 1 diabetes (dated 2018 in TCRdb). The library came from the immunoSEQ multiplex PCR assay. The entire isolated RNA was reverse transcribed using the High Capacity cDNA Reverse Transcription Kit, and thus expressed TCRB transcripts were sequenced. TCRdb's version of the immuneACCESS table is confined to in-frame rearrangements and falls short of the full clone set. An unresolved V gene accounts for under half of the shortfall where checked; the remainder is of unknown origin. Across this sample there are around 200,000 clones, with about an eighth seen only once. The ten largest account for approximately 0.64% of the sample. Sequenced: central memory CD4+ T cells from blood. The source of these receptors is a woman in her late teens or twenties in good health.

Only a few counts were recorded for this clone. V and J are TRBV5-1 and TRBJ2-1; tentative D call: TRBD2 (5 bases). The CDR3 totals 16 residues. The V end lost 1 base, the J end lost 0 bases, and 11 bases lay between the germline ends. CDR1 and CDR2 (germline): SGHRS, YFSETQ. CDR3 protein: CASSLSGLYSYNEQFF. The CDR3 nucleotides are TGCGCCAGCAGCTTGTCAGGACTCTACTCCTACAATGAGCAGTTCTTC.

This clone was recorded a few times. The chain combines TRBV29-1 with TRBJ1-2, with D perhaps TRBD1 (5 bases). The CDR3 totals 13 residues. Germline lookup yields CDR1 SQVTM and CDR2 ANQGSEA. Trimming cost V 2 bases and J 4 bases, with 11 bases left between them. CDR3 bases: TGCAGCGTTGAAAGTCGGGGGGTCTATGGCTACACCTTC. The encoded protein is CSVESRGVYGYTF.

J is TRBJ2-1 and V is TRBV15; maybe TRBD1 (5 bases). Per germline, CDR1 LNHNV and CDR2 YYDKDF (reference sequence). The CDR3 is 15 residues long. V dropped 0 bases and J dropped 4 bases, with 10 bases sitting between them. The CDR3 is CATSRDVGPYNEQFF. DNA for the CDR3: TGTGCCACCAGCAGAGATGTGGGGCCGTACAATGAGCAGTTCTTC.

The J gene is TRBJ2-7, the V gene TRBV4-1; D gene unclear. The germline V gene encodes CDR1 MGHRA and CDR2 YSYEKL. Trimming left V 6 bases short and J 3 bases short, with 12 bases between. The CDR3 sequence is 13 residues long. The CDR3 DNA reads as TGCGCCAGCAGTTTACAGAAGGACTACGAGCAGTACTTC. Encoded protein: CASSLQKDYEQYF.

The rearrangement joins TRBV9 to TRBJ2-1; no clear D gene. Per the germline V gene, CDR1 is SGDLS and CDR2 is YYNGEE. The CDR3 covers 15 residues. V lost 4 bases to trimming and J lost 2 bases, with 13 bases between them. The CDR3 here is CASSQKASTYNEQFF. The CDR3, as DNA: TGTGCCAGCAGCCAAAAGGCTAGTACCTACAATGAGCAGTTCTTC. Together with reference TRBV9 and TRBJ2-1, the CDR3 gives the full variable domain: DSGVTQTPKHLITATGQRVTLRCSPRSGDLSVYWYQQSLDQGLQFLIQYYNGEERAKGNILERFSAQQFPDLHSELNLSSLELGDSALYFCASSQKASTYNEQFFGPGTRLTVL.

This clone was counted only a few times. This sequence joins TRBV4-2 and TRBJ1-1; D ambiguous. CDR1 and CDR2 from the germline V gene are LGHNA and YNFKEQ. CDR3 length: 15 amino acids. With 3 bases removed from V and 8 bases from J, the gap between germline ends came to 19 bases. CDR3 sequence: CASSQALGVGGEAFF. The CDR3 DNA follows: TGTGCCAGCAGCCAGGCACTTGGGGTCGGAGGGGAAGCTTTCTTT.

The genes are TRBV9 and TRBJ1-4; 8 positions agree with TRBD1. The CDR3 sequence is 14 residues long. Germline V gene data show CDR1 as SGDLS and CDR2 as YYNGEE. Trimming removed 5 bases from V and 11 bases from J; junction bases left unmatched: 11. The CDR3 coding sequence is TGTGCCAGCAGTGAAAGCTCAGGGGGCGTGAAACTGTTTTTT. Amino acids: CASSESSGGVKLFF.

The CDR3 DNA reads TGTGCCAGCAGCGTAGGCTCTAGCGGCCACTCTGGGGCCAACGTCCTGACTTTC. It translates to CASSVGSSGHSGANVLTF. The V gene is TRBV9, the J gene TRBJ2-6, with 7 bases aligning to TRBD2. Germline V gene data show CDR1 as SGDLS and CDR2 as YYNGEE. The CDR3 covers 18 residues. The V gene end was trimmed by 0 bases and the J gene end by 0 bases; junction bases not matched to a gene: 6. Supplemented by reference TRBV9 and TRBJ2-6, the full variable domain reads DSGVTQTPKHLITATGQRVTLRCSPRSGDLSVYWYQQSLDQGLQFLIQYYNGEERAKGNILERFSAQQFPDLHSELNLSSLELGDSALYFCASSVGSSGHSGANVLTFGAGSRLTVL.

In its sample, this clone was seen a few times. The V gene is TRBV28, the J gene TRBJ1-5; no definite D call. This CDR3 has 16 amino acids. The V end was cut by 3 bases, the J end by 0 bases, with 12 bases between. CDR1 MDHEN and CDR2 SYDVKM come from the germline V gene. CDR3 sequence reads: CASSFRRDYSNQPQHF. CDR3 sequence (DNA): TGTGCCAGCAGTTTCCGACGGGATTATAGCAATCAGCCCCAGCATTTT. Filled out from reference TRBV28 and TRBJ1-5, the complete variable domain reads DVKVTQSSRYLVKRTGEKVFLECVQDMDHENMFWYRQDPGLGLRLIYFSYDVKMKEKGDIPEGYSVSREKKERFSLILESASTNQTSMYLCASSFRRDYSNQPQHFGDGTRLSIL.

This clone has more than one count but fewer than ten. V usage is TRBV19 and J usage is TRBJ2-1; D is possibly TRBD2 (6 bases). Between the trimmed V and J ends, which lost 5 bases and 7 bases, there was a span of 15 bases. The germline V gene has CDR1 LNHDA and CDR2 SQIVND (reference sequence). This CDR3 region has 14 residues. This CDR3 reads CASSHQLARNEQFF. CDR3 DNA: TGTGCCAGTAGTCACCAACTAGCTAGGAATGAGCAGTTCTTC.

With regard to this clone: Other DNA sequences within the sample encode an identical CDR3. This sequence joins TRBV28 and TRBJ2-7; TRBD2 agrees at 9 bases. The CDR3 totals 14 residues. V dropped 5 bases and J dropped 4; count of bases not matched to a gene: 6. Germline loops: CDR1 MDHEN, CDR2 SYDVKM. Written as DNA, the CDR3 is TGTGCCAGCAGTCTCAGCGGGAGGAGGTACGAGCAGTACTTC. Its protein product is CASSLSGRRYEQYF.

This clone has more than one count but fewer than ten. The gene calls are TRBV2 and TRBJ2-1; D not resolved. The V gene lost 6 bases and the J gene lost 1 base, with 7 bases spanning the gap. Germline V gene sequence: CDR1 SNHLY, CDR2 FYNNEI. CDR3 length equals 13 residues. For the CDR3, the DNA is TGTGCCAGCAGCTGGCAGTCCTACAATGAGCAGTTCTTC. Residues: CASSWQSYNEQFF.

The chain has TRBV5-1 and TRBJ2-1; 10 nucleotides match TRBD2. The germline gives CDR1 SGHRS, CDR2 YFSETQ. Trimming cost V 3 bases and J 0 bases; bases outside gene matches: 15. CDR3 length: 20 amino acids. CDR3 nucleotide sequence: TGCGCCAGCAGCTGGCCGACTAGCGGGTCTACGAAGGGCTCCTACAATGAGCAGTTCTTC. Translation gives CASSWPTSGSTKGSYNEQFF.

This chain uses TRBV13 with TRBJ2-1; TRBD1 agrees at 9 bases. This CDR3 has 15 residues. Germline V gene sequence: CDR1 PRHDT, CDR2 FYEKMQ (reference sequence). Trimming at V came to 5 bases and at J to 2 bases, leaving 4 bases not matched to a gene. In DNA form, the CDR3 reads TGTGCCAGCAGCAGCACAGGGGGCGCCTACAATGAGCAGTTCTTC. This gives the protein CASSSTGGAYNEQFF.

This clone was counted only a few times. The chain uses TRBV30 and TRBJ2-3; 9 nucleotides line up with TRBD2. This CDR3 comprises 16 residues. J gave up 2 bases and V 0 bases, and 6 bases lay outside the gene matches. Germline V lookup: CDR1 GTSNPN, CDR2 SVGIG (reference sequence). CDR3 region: CAWSVRSGRNTDTQYF. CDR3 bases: TGTGCCTGGAGTGTTAGGAGCGGGAGGAACACAGATACGCAGTATTTT.

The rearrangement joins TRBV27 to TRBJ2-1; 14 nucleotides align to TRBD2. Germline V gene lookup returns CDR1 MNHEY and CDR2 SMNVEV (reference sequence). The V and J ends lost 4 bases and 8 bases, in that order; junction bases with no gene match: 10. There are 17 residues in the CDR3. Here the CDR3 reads CASSSRTSGRNWDEQFF. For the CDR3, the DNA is TGTGCCAGCAGTTCCCGGACTAGCGGGAGGAATTGGGATGAGCAGTTCTTC.

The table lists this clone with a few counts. Here the CDR3 reads CASSKEPLSTDTQYF. The CDR3 DNA sequence: TGTGCCAGCAGCAAGGAGCCCCTTAGCACAGATACGCAGTATTTT. The rearrangement links TRBV7-2 to TRBJ2-3; D is undetermined. The CDR3 totals 15 residues. Deletions cut 5 bases from V and 0 bases from J, with 12 bases between. Germline values: CDR1 SGHTA, CDR2 FQGNSA. Using reference TRBV7-2 and TRBJ2-3 for the parts outside the CDR3, the full variable domain is GAGVSQSPSNKVTEKGKDVELRCDPISGHTALYWYRQSLGQGLEFLIYFQGNSAPDKSGLPSDRFSAERTGGSVSTLTIQRTQQEDSAVYLCASSKEPLSTDTQYFGPGTRLTVL.

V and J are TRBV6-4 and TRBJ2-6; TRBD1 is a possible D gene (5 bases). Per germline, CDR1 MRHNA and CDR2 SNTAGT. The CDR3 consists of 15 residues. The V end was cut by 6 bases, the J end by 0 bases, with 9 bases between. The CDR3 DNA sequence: TGTGCCAGCAGAGATCAGGGCTCTGGGGCCAACGTCCTGACTTTC. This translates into CASRDQGSGANVLTF.